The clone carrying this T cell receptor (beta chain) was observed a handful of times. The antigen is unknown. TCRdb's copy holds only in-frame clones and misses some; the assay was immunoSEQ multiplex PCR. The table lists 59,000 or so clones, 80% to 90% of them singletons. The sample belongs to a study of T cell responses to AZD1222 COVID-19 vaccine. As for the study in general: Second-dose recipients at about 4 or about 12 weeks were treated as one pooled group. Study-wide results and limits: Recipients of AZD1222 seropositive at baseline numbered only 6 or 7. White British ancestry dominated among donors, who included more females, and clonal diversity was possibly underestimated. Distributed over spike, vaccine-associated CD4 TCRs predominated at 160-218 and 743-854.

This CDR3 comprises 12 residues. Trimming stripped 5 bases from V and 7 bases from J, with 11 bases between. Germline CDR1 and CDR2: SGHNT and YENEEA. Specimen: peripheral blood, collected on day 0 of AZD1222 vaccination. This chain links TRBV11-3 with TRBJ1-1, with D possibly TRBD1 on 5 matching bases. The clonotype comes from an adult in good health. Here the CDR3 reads CASSPRGGEAFF. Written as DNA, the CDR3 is TGTGCCAGCAGCCCTAGGGGAGGTGAAGCTTTCTTT.